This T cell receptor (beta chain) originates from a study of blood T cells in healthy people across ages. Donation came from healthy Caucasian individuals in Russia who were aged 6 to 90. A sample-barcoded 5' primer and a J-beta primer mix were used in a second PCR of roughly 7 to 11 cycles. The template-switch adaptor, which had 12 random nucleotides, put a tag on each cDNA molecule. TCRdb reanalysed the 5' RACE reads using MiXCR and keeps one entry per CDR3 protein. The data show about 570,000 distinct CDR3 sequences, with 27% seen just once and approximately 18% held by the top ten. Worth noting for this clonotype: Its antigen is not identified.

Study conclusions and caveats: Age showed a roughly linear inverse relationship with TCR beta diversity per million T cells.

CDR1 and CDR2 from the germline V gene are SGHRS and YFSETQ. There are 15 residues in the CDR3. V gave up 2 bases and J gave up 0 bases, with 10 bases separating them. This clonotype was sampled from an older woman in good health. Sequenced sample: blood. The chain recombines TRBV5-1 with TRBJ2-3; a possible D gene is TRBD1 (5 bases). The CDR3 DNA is TGCGCCAGCAGCTTCCCGTGGGGCAGCACAGATACGCAGTATTTT. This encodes CASSFPWGSTDTQYF.